A single sample is the source of the 17 T cell receptor beta chains below, sequenced in a study of identical twins. MiXCR, run by TCRdb on the 5' RACE reads, gives a single entry per CDR3 protein. The repertoire includes around 220,000 distinct CDR3 sequences, roughly an eighth of them detected once, and under 9.5% sits in the top ten. The sample taken for sequencing was memory (CD45RO+) T cells sorted from blood. The receptors were gathered from a woman aged 18-29 years in good health.

The V gene is TRBV5-1, the J gene TRBJ2-7; the D gene could be TRBD1 or TRBD2 (7 bases each). The V and J ends lost 4 bases and 6 bases respectively, with 17 bases between them. Germline-derived CDR1 and CDR2 are SGHRS and YFSETQ. This CDR3 contains 14 residues. The CDR3 sequence: CASSDMTGRGEQYF. The CDR3, as DNA: TGCGCCAGCAGCGACATGACAGGGAGGGGCGAGCAGTACTTC. Together with reference TRBV5-1 and TRBJ2-7, the CDR3 gives the full variable domain: KAGVTQTPRYLIKTRGQQVTLSCSPISGHRSVSWYQQTPGQGLQFLFEYFSETQRNKGNFPGRFSGRQFSNSRSEMNVSTLELGDSALYLCASSDMTGRGEQYFGPGTRLTVT.

This clonotype appeared a few times. The chain joins TRBV20-1 to TRBJ2-7; D call uncertain. The V gene lost 5 bases and the J gene lost 0 bases, with 17 bases spanning the gap. The CDR3 has 15 amino acids. Germline V gene lookup returns CDR1 DFQATT and CDR2 SNEGSKA (reference sequence). The chain's CDR3 is CSAPRASSFSYEQYF. For the CDR3, the DNA is TGCAGTGCTCCCCGGGCCTCAAGCTTCTCCTACGAGCAGTACTTC.

This clonotype was found many times. V is TRBV6-2 or TRBV6-3 and J is TRBJ2-3, with D possibly called TRBD1 or TRBD2 (5 bases each). Germline loops: CDR1 MNHEY, CDR2 SVGEGT. The germline V and J ends were trimmed by 5 bases and 0 bases, with 12 bases remaining between them. This CDR3 is 15 amino acids long. CDR3 amino acids: CASSPGTASTDTQYF. CDR3 coding DNA: TGTGCCAGCAGTCCCGGGACGGCCAGCACAGATACGCAGTATTTT.

This clonotype has ten or more counts. The gene calls are TRBV5-1 and TRBJ2-4; possibly TRBD1 for D (6 bases). The CDR3 is 15 amino acids. Germline CDR1 reads SGHRS; CDR2 reads YFSETQ. The V end lost 3 bases, the J end lost 9 bases, and 19 bases lay between the germline ends. CDR3 sequence: CASSSSTGTEGIQYF. For the CDR3, the DNA is TGCGCCAGCAGCTCATCGACAGGAACCGAGGGCATTCAGTACTTC.

The rearrangement joins TRBV5-1 to TRBJ2-6; D gene uncertain. Trimming pared 2 bases from V and 0 bases from J, leaving 9 bases between. Germline V gene lookup returns CDR1 SGHRS and CDR2 YFSETQ. This CDR3 has 16 amino acids. The CDR3 DNA sequence: TGCGCCAGCAGCTTATCATCGAGCTCTGGGGCCAACGTCCTGACTTTC. Its translation: CASSLSSSSGANVLTF.

This clonotype has a handful of counts. Possible read error: a much larger clone is one base away. The rearrangement uses TRBV4-2 and TRBJ1-2; D ambiguous. In germline, CDR1 is LGHNA, CDR2 YNFKEQ. There are 15 residues in the CDR3. The V and J ends lost 0 bases and 4 bases respectively, with 12 bases between them. The CDR3: CASSQDICRFYGYTF. CDR3 coding DNA: TGTGCCAGCAGCCAAGATATATGCAGGTTCTATGGCTACACCTTC.

The rearrangement links TRBV21-1 to TRBJ2-1; the table's D call of TRBD2 was not tested on the DNA. TRBV21-1 is recorded as a pseudogene. There are 18 residues in the CDR3. The CDR3 DNA is TGTGCCAGCAGCAAATATGGAGGGTACGAGGTTTTCGACAATGAGCAGTTCTTC. Its protein product is CASSKYGGYEVFDNEQFF.

CDR3 bases: TGCGCCAGCAGCCAAGATACGGGGCCCGGGGTTGGCTACACCTTC. It translates to CASSQDTGPGVGYTF. The V call is TRBV4-1, the J call TRBJ1-2, with D possibly matching TRBD1 (5 bases). With 0 bases removed from V and 7 bases from J, the gap between germline ends came to 15 bases. Germline CDR1 MGHRA, CDR2 YSYEKL. This CDR3 region has 15 residues.

The chain carries TRBV9 and TRBJ2-7; D remains unclear. The CDR3 extends over 13 amino acids. Trimming removed 2 bases at V and 2 bases at J, with 8 bases between. Per germline, CDR1 SGDLS and CDR2 YYNGEE. The CDR3 protein is CASSVGPTYEQYF. Here the CDR3 DNA reads TGTGCCAGCAGCGTGGGCCCAACCTACGAGCAGTACTTC. Full variable domain (outside the CDR3, taken from reference TRBV9 and TRBJ2-7): DSGVTQTPKHLITATGQRVTLRCSPRSGDLSVYWYQQSLDQGLQFLIQYYNGEERAKGNILERFSAQQFPDLHSELNLSSLELGDSALYFCASSVGPTYEQYFGPGTRLTVT.

In its sample, this clonotype was seen a few times. The chain combines TRBV10-3 with TRBJ2-1, with D perhaps matching TRBD2 (5 bases). Germline-derived CDR1 and CDR2 are ENHRY and SYGVKD. Between the trimmed V and J ends, which lost 11 bases and 9 bases, there was a span of 17 bases. CDR3 length equals 12 residues. The CDR3 coding sequence is TGTGCCGCCGGGGTCCCTCGAAGTGAGCAGTTCTTC. Translating it yields CAAGVPRSEQFF.

The V call is TRBV4-3, the J call TRBJ2-2; D uncertain. CDR3 length equals 15 residues. Germline CDR1 and CDR2: LGHNA and YSLEER. Trimming stripped 0 bases from V and 5 bases from J, with 10 bases between. This CDR3 reads CASSQEYPATGELFF. As DNA, the CDR3 is TGCGCCAGCAGCCAAGAGTATCCAGCAACCGGGGAGCTGTTTTTT.

This clonotype was seen a handful of times. The gene calls are TRBV12-3 or TRBV12-4 and TRBJ2-7; D is possibly TRBD2 (5 bases). This CDR3 is built from 15 residues. The V gene lost 2 bases and the J gene lost 2 bases, with 13 bases spanning the gap. The CDR3 bases are TGTGCCAGCAGTTTATTTTTTAGCGCGGCCTACGAGCAGTACTTC. As protein: CASSLFFSAAYEQYF.

The genes are TRBV4-2 and TRBJ2-5, with 8 bases identical to TRBD1. Trimming removed 6 bases from V and 7 bases from J; junction bases left unmatched: 13. In germline, CDR1 is LGHNA, CDR2 YNFKEQ. This CDR3 region has 15 residues. The CDR3 sequence: CASRSEAGGSGTQYF. The CDR3 region has the DNA TGTGCCAGCAGGTCGGAAGCAGGGGGCAGTGGGACCCAGTACTTC.

V gene TRBV6-6 combines with J gene TRBJ1-3, with TRBD1 matching over 7 bases. This CDR3 region has 14 residues. Unmatched junction bases numbered 6, after V lost 6 bases and J lost 4 bases. Looked up from germline, CDR1 is MNHNY and CDR2 is SVGAGI (reference sequence). The CDR3 here is CASSWDSSGNTIYF. In DNA form, the CDR3 reads TGTGCCAGCAGCTGGGACAGTTCCGGAAACACCATATATTTT.

This clonotype was seen just once. V usage is TRBV4-3 and J usage is TRBJ2-2; a possible D gene is TRBD2 (5 bases). The V end was cut by 4 bases, the J end by 0 bases, with 12 bases between. The germline CDR1 and CDR2 sequences are LGHNA and YSLEER. The CDR3 has 16 residues. The CDR3 DNA reads TGCGCCAGCAGCCCAGTTCCTAGCCCGAACACCGGGGAGCTGTTTTTT. Encoded protein: CASSPVPSPNTGELFF.

The genes are TRBV15 and TRBJ2-1; either TRBD1 or TRBD2 may fit D (5 bases each). CDR1 LNHNV and CDR2 YYDKDF come from the germline V gene (reference sequence). The CDR3 sequence is 15 residues long. V was trimmed by 0 bases and J by 8 bases, leaving 14 bases between them. In nucleotides, the CDR3 is TGTGCCACCAGCAGAGATCTTGGGGGATCCCATGAGCAGTTCTTC. Translation: CATSRDLGGSHEQFF.

Many counts were recorded for this clonotype. The V call is TRBV7-6, the J call TRBJ2-7, with 7 bases matching TRBD1. The V gene end was trimmed by 5 bases and the J gene end by 4 bases; junction bases not matched to a gene: 8. Germline V gene data show CDR1 as SGHVS and CDR2 as FNYEAQ. The CDR3 is 14 amino acids. The CDR3 coding sequence is TGTGCCAGCAGCCCGGGACAGAAGACTTACGAGCAGTACTTC. This sequence encodes CASSPGQKTYEQYF.